The next 21 T cell receptor beta chains were all read from a single sample in a study of blood T cell repertoires in COVID-19. Measured with immunoSEQ multiplex PCR; TCRdb has only the in-frame clones, and not every one. Seen here are roughly 240,000 clones, roughly 80% observed once, and the top ten hold about 4.8%. Input material: peripheral blood. Receptors were obtained from a woman in her 70s with acute or convalescent COVID-19.

This clone has a handful of counts. CDR3 loop: CASSTRAGSDEQFF. CDR3 coding DNA: TGTGCCAGCAGCACCCGAGCGGGGTCGGATGAGCAGTTCTTC. The V call is TRBV3-1 (or the pseudogene TRBV3-2), the J call TRBJ2-1; 7 nucleotides line up with TRBD2. This CDR3 contains 14 residues. The V gene end was trimmed by 5 bases and the J gene end by 8 bases; junction bases not matched to a gene: 9. Germline CDR1 is LGHDT and CDR2 is YNNKEL (reference sequence).

Concerning this clone: Germline and junction disagree at one end, which may indicate a read error. The chain carries TRBV5-1 and TRBJ2-5, with 9 bases matching TRBD2. The length of the CDR3 is 14 residues. Germline V gives CDR1 SGHRS, CDR2 YFSETQ. This CDR3 reads CASSPGISGGPKNF. CDR3 DNA sequence: TGCGCCAGCAGCCCTGGTATTAGCGGGGGACCCAAGAACTTC.

V usage is TRBV2 and J usage is TRBJ1-2; TRBD1 matches 11 bases. CDR3 length: 15 residues. Per the germline V gene, CDR1 is SNHLY and CDR2 is FYNNEI. Trimming removed 6 bases from V and 5 bases from J; junction bases left unmatched: 8. The CDR3 sequence is CASRRDRGRLYGYTF. CDR3 bases: TGTGCCAGCAGGAGGGACAGGGGGAGATTATATGGCTACACCTTC.

V and J are TRBV28 and TRBJ1-1, with D possibly being TRBD1 (5 bases). This CDR3 comprises 13 residues. The germline V gene has CDR1 MDHEN and CDR2 SYDVKM. Trimming removed 7 bases from V and 7 bases from J, with 16 bases in between. CDR3 in DNA: TGTGCCAGCATTCATGGGTCGGGGGTTGAAGCTTTCTTT. This sequence encodes CASIHGSGVEAFF.

This clone was counted once. V is TRBV7-6 and J is TRBJ1-2; 8 nucleotides agree with TRBD1. The germline CDR1 and CDR2 sequences are SGHVS and FNYEAQ. The CDR3 loop spans 17 amino acids. Germline trimming cut 4 bases from V and 0 bases from J; bases unmatched to any gene: 10. CDR3 in DNA: TGTGCCAGCAGCTCTCCTAAGGGGACAGGACCTAACTATGGCTACACCTTC. Translated: CASSSPKGTGPNYGYTF.

The J gene is TRBJ2-1, the V gene TRBV9; the match to TRBD1 covers 10 bases. Trimming removed 0 bases from V and 2 bases from J; junction bases left unmatched: 2. The CDR3 is 16 residues long. Germline CDR1 SGDLS, CDR2 YYNGEE. The CDR3 protein is CASSVGGQGTYNEQFF. The DNA for the CDR3 is TGTGCCAGCAGCGTAGGGGGACAGGGGACCTACAATGAGCAGTTCTTC.

The V gene is TRBV10-3, the J gene TRBJ2-6; the D gene is possibly TRBD1 (6 bases). This CDR3 is built from 16 residues. Trimming took 6 bases from V and 2 from J, leaving 14 bases between them. The germline V gene encodes CDR1 ENHRY and CDR2 SYGVKD. CDR3 DNA: TGTGCCATCAGCCGGCAGGGGATGGCTGGGGCCAACGTCCTGACTTTC. Protein: CAISRQGMAGANVLTF.

This chain joins TRBV15 and TRBJ2-7; 8 bases fit TRBD1. The J segment lost 4 bases and the V segment lost 2 bases, leaving 4 bases of the junction unmatched. CDR1 and CDR2 from the germline V gene are LNHNV and YYDKDF (reference sequence). The CDR3 consists of 14 residues. The CDR3 DNA is TGTGCCACCAGCAGACTGAGACAGGGGTACGAGCAGTACTTC. Amino acids: CATSRLRQGYEQYF.

The rearrangement uses TRBV2 and TRBJ2-3, with 8 bases matching TRBD1. This CDR3 is 16 amino acids long. V was pared by 4 bases and J by 2 bases, with 8 bases of the junction left unmatched. CDR1 SNHLY and CDR2 FYNNEI come from the germline V gene. The CDR3 region is CASSGTRTGTTDTQYF. CDR3 nucleotides: TGTGCCAGCAGTGGAACCCGGACAGGGACCACAGATACGCAGTATTTT.

This clone was observed a handful of times. CDR3 amino acids: CASSFNNQPQHF. CDR3 sequence (DNA): TGTGCCAGCAGCTTTAATAATCAGCCCCAGCATTTT. The V call is TRBV7-9, the J call TRBJ1-5; D ambiguous. V was trimmed by 3 bases and J by 4 bases, leaving 4 bases between them. This CDR3 region has 12 residues. Per germline, CDR1 SEHNR and CDR2 FQNEAQ (reference sequence).

In DNA, the CDR3 is TGCGCCAGCAGCTTCCATAGCGGGGGTGAAGAGACCCAGTACTTC. Its protein product is CASSFHSGGEETQYF. V gene TRBV5-1 combines with J gene TRBJ2-5; the match to TRBD2 covers 9 bases. In germline, CDR1 is SGHRS, CDR2 YFSETQ. The CDR3 contains 15 residues. V lost 2 bases to trimming and J lost 3 bases; unmatched junction nucleotides: 5.

The CDR3 is CASSLAGLEPQHF. For the CDR3, the DNA is TGTGCCAGCAGCTTGGCCGGGTTAGAGCCCCAGCATTTT. The genes are TRBV5-4 and TRBJ1-5; no firm D call. Deletions cut 0 bases from V and 8 bases from J, with 9 bases between. The CDR3 is 13 amino acids. Germline values: CDR1 SGHNT, CDR2 YYREEE (reference sequence).

CDR3 coding DNA: TGTGCCAGCAGCTTAACAGGGCGCAATCAGCCCCAGCATTTT. It translates to CASSLTGRNQPQHF. This rearrangement joins TRBV14 to TRBJ1-5, with a weak D call TRBD1 (6 bases). V was trimmed by 5 bases and J by 2 bases, leaving 10 bases between them. Germline V gives CDR1 SGHDN, CDR2 FVKESK. There are 14 residues in the CDR3.

The DNA of the CDR3 is TGTGCCAGCAGCCAAGAACAGGGCTCGAAACAGCCCCAGCATTTT. Amino acid sequence: CASSQEQGSKQPQHF. V gene TRBV4-2 combines with J gene TRBJ1-5, with TRBD1 as a possible D gene (6 bases). V was pared by 0 bases and J by 7 bases, with 13 bases between. The CDR3 totals 15 residues. Germline V gives CDR1 LGHNA, CDR2 YNFKEQ.

This clone came up once. The chain has TRBV5-1 and TRBJ2-7; possibly TRBD1 for D (6 bases). V lost 5 bases and J 3 bases, leaving 12 bases between the germline ends. Germline V gene lookup returns CDR1 SGHRS and CDR2 YFSETQ. The length of the CDR3 is 13 residues. The CDR3 DNA is TGCGCCAGCAGGCAGGGGTGGGACTACGAGCAGTACTTC. Its translation is CASRQGWDYEQYF.

The table lists this clone with a count of one. The chain links TRBV28 to TRBJ1-2; D may be TRBD1 (6 bases). The V gene lost 5 bases and the J gene lost 6 bases, with 19 bases spanning the gap. CDR1 MDHEN and CDR2 SYDVKM come from the germline V gene. The CDR3 is 15 amino acids. In DNA form, the CDR3 reads TGTGCCAGCAGTCCGGGGGGGCAGGGAGGTAATGGCTACACCTTC. It yields the protein CASSPGGQGGNGYTF.

V usage is TRBV5-4 and J usage is TRBJ1-3; tentative D call: TRBD1 (5 bases). Trimming shortened V by 3 bases and J by 0 bases, and 13 bases separated the two germline ends. The CDR3 covers 16 residues. The germline CDR1 and CDR2 sequences are SGHNT and YYREEE (reference sequence). CDR3 loop: CASSSRQTSSGNTIYF. CDR3 DNA sequence: TGTGCCAGCAGCTCAAGACAGACCAGCTCTGGAAACACCATATATTTT. The full variable domain, in which reference TRBV5-4 and TRBJ1-3 provide the parts outside the CDR3, is ETGVTQSPTHLIKTRGQQVTLRCSSQSGHNTVSWYQQALGQGPQFIFQYYREEENGRGNFPPRFSGLQFPNYSSELNVNALELDDSALYLCASSSRQTSSGNTIYFGEGSWLTVV.

The chain links TRBV19 to TRBJ1-2, with D maybe TRBD1 (5 bases). CDR3 length: 12 amino acids. V lost 7 bases, J lost 7 bases, and 13 bases lay in between. From germline, CDR1 is LNHDA and CDR2 SQIVND (reference sequence). CDR3 DNA sequence: TGTGCCAGTAAATCGGAGGGGTCTGGCTACACCTTC. Translating gives CASKSEGSGYTF.

This chain joins TRBV5-1 and TRBJ2-3; maybe TRBD2 (7 bases). This CDR3 is built from 14 residues. With 5 bases removed from V and 4 bases from J, the gap between germline ends came to 14 bases. Germline V lookup: CDR1 SGHRS, CDR2 YFSETQ. The CDR3 nucleotides read TGCGCCAGCAGGTTCGGGGGGCGGGCAGATACGCAGTATTTT. Translated: CASRFGGRADTQYF.

The chain joins TRBV6-5 to TRBJ2-7; 9 bases agree with TRBD1. The length of the CDR3 is 14 residues. Unmatched junction bases numbered 5, after V lost 5 bases and J lost 3 bases. Germline V gene sequence: CDR1 MNHEY, CDR2 SVGAGI. Here the CDR3 reads CASSKTGGLYEQYF. As DNA, the CDR3 is TGTGCCAGCAGTAAGACAGGGGGTCTCTACGAGCAGTACTTC.

The V call is TRBV15, the J call TRBJ2-4; TRBD1 aligns across 7 bases. The V gene's germline CDR1 is LNHNV and CDR2 YYDKDF (reference sequence). This CDR3 is 16 amino acids long. V was pared by 4 bases and J by 9 bases, with 15 bases of the junction left unmatched. The CDR3 DNA follows: TGTGCCACCAGCACCTCCCTCACAGGGGCCCAGGGCATTCAGTACTTC. Residues: CATSTSLTGAQGIQYF.